What follows is one T cell receptor beta chain and its context. Method: immunoSEQ multiplex PCR; TCRdb's copy keeps in-frame clones and lacks some. The sample holds fewer than 200,000 clones, roughly 95% seen once. This sample is drawn from a study of control samples from healthy donors and cancer patients. Looked up from germline, CDR1 is MGHRA and CDR2 is YSYEKL. The CDR3 runs 15 residues. V lost 1 base to trimming and J lost 2 bases, with 8 bases between them. This receptor was taken from a woman between 55 and 75 years old in good health. The source material was blood. The chain recombines TRBV4-1 with TRBJ1-4, with a possible D match to TRBD1 (6 bases). The CDR3, as DNA: TGCGCCAGCAGCCAAGTGGGACATACTAATGAAAAACTGTTTTTT. Translating it yields CASSQVGHTNEKLFF.